This T cell receptor beta chain was captured in a study of blood T cell repertoires in COVID-19. Only in-frame clones appear in the TCRdb table, and some are missing; sequencing was by immunoSEQ multiplex PCR. Of around 470,000 clones in the sample, 89% were seen once. Looked up from germline, CDR1 is SGHRS and CDR2 is YFSETQ. V was shortened by 6 bases and J by 5 bases, with 17 bases between the two germline ends. CDR3 length equals 15 residues. The source material was peripheral blood. The origin of this receptor is a man in his late teens or twenties with COVID-19, enrolled during active disease. The chain carries TRBV5-1 and TRBJ1-4, with TRBD1 as a possible D gene (6 bases). The CDR3 nucleotides are TGCGCCAGCAAGAATAGGACAGACCTCAATGAAAAACTGTTTTTT. Translated: CASKNRTDLNEKLFF.